What follows describes a single T cell receptor beta chain. Its antigen is not identified. There were only Caucasian adults among the donors, and all lived in Nashville, Tennessee. The CDR3 covers 14 residues. Trimming took 3 bases from V and 3 from J, leaving 11 bases between them. Germline CDR1 ENHRY, CDR2 SYGVKD. This sample is drawn from a study of shared clonotypes between healthy human individuals. Study observations and caveats: Sampling was confined to blood; repertoires within tissues likely differ.

Produced via immunoSEQ multiplex PCR; TCRdb's table is partial and in-frame only. The data show about 2.4 million clones, with just over 90% seen just once and 0.13% to 0.15% held by the top ten. The V gene is TRBV10-3, the J gene TRBJ2-5; D ambiguous. Sequenced material: naive CD4+ T cells sorted from blood. Subset reported: CD45RA+ positively selected. The clonotype comes from a man between 18 and 35 years old in good health. CDR3 protein: CAISEREGEETQYF. The CDR3, as DNA: TGTGCCATCAGTGAAAGGGAAGGTGAAGAGACCCAGTACTTC.